This TCR beta chain comes out of a study of long-term antiretroviral therapy in people with HIV (dated by TCRdb to the early 2020s). Context from the whole study: Collection of the earliest samples took place about a decade ahead of the 2015 WHO recommendation for immediate ART, at a time when ART was typically delayed until CD4 counts fell. A retrospective serial study tested whether changes in peripheral blood TRB repertoire composition and diversity were associated with ART initiation and durable HIV suppression. From 30 adults with confirmed HIV infection, the cohort provided approximately 190 cryopreserved PBMC samples, gathered serially across a mean of around six years (range 1-12). About 40% of the roughly 30 participants with HIV were female. Test extractions of a monoclonal T-cell line alongside fewer than 40 polyclonal samples showed no cross-contamination during QIAcube processing.

Inclusion was restricted to participants for whom at least one PBMC sample before ART initiation and at least two post-ART samples were available. Treatment was received in the United States of America by all participants with HIV. Cryopreserved samples of 1-10 million PBMC were thawed and washed before DNA extraction. At the time of the earliest PBMC sample, participants with HIV were aged between roughly 20 and 60 years. PBMC samples were contributed by each participant from 1-4 timepoints before ART initiation and 2-8 timepoints after ART initiation, with a median of 7 samples. Serial HIV viral load, CD4+ T-cell count, ART history and demographic data were obtained for every participant. Genomic DNA was extracted from unsorted PBMC with a Qiagen kit on a QIAcube, with processing performed in batches of 12 samples. Overall study outcomes, separate from this receptor: Starting ART was linked to a significant rise in TRB diversity, yet even after long-term ART the diversity remained significantly lower than in transplant donor controls. CDR3 length ranges in HIV repertoires were narrower than in controls, and network structure suggested an antigen-experienced repertoire with only a slight naive shift after ART. The samples span the years 2004 to 2017, and the ART regimens used may be less effective than current regimens. Expanded TRB clones identified before ART initiation dominated the repertoire across all time points, though the dominance fluctuated and decreased in many PLHIV after ART. Inferences about post-ART repertoire changes are limited because no data were available on ART adherence, viral resistance or therapy changes. Since PBMC availability was limited, sequencing covered only the TCR beta chain, with no alpha chain pairing. Because pre-ART samples had limited cell numbers, profiling was done on unsorted PBMC rather than on sorted CD4+ and CD8+ T cells.

The germline V gene (reference sequence) yields SEHNR for CDR1 and FQNEAQ for CDR2. From cysteine to phenylalanine, the CDR3 is 12 amino acids long. Solely the CDR3 DNA is kept, with 36 bases framed from the first base. V is reduced by 5 bases and J by 8 bases, leaving a spacing of 11 bases between them. About this clone: It has no known antigen specificity. Base qualities are not recorded, but no much larger clone differs from it by a single base.

Sequencing of the TRB variable region was done with the immunoSEQ hsTCRB v3.0 assay at survey level resolution. TRB sequencing targeted a depth of 40,000-50,000 T-cell genomes per sample. TRB libraries were pooled and sequenced on an Illumina MiSeq using a v3 150-cycle kit. On the authors' methods: Analysis of repertoires was carried out in R inside a reproducible Nextflow workflow spanning QC, data transformation and analysis. LymphoSeq2, an R package for AIRR-Seq data exploration, was used to implement custom analyses. Several samples that yielded fewer than 5000 total TRB sequences were excluded, so that under 200 HIV repertoires were analyzed. Among the approximately 180 HIV repertoires that were kept, 59 were collected before ART initiation and more than 120 were collected after ART initiation. Repertoires were downsampled to 5000 TRB nucleotide sequences, and summary statistics were averaged over 100 downsampling iterations. Only TRB sequences with CDR3 regions of at least seven amino acids were retained for analysis. Diversity was measured with a Shannon entropy-derived clonality score and the Gini coefficient. In repertoire networks, the top 5000 CDR3 amino acid sequences were linked whenever an edit distance of one separated two sequences. GLIPH2 predicted antigen specificity groups and MHC restriction for TRB CDR3 amino acid sequences. To flag known CMV, EBV, HIV or tissue antigen associations, CDR3 amino acid sequences were matched against VDJdb and McPAS-TCR. Pre-ART, post-ART and control groups were compared with Wilcoxon signed-rank tests and Holm-Bonferroni correction. The table comes from immuneACCESS by way of TCRdb, which keeps in-frame sequences with V and J called. Part of the clones is missing from these tables; in studies checked, under half for an unresolved V gene and the rest for unknown reasons. V, J and clone size reflect that table, while D and trimming were determined from the DNA. For this sample the table gives about 25,000 clones, of which 80% to 90% were detected only once. The ten top clones hold under 6% of the sample.

The chain joins TRBV7-9 to TRBJ2-3; the D gene assignment is ambiguous. This TCR derives from a man between 18 and 29 years old with HIV. The material was unsorted PBMCs, obtained 3 years after starting antiretroviral therapy. The CDR3 region: CASSIGRPTQYF. The bases read TGTGCCAGCAGCATTGGACGACCTACGCAGTATTTT.